Presented here are 21 T cell receptor beta chains from one specimen sequenced in a study of cytomegalovirus exposure and HLA in healthy donors. Researchers ran the PCR with 60 Vbeta and 13 Jbeta primers. Assay used: immunoSEQ multiplex PCR; TCRdb lists only in-frame clones, some missing. The data contain about 240,000 clones, approximately 82% of them singletons. Sample: PBMCs. All receptors derive from a woman aged 55-70 years in good health and CMV-seropositive.

The chain combines TRBV7-3 with TRBJ2-2; 7 bases are a match to TRBD1. Trimming removed 2 bases from V and 1 base from J; junction bases left unmatched: 4. The CDR3 consists of 16 residues. Germline values: CDR1 SGHTA, CDR2 FQGTGA. This CDR3 is CASSLAGTVNTGELFF. The CDR3 DNA reads as TGTGCCAGCAGCTTAGCAGGGACAGTGAACACCGGGGAGCTGTTTTTT.

The chain has TRBV18 and TRBJ1-5; D is unclear. The CDR3 contains 14 residues. Germline loops: CDR1 KGHSH, CDR2 LQKENI. Trimming removed 2 bases from V and 4 bases from J, with 9 bases in between. The CDR3 spells CASSPDGINQPQHF. CDR3 DNA: TGTGCCAGCTCACCAGACGGGATAAATCAGCCCCAGCATTTT.

The genes are TRBV28 and TRBJ2-7; 8 bases are shared with TRBD1. The CDR3 is 15 amino acids. The junction had 10 bases not matched to a gene; V was cut back by 8 bases and J by 1 base. Germline V gives CDR1 MDHEN, CDR2 SYDVKM. CDR3: CASGPGGQDSYEQYF. In nucleotides, the CDR3 is TGTGCCAGCGGGCCAGGGGGACAGGATTCCTACGAGCAGTACTTC.

In its sample, this clone was seen once. The chain uses TRBV13 and TRBJ2-5; 7 bases are a match to TRBD2. The germline gives CDR1 PRHDT, CDR2 FYEKMQ (reference sequence). The junction had 13 bases not matched to a gene; V was cut back by 5 bases and J by 4 bases. The CDR3 is made up of 16 amino acids. CDR3 in DNA: TGTGCCAGCAGCCCGTTGCGGGAGATAACGAGAGAGACCCAGTACTTC. It specifies CASSPLREITRETQYF.

The CDR3 is CASSQVRETQYF. The CDR3 region has the DNA TGCGCCAGCAGCCAAGTCCGGGAGACCCAGTACTTC. J is TRBJ2-5 and V is TRBV4-1; no clear D. Trimming stripped 1 base from V and 5 bases from J, with 5 bases between. Per germline, CDR1 MGHRA and CDR2 YSYEKL. This CDR3 has 12 amino acids.

This clone has only one observation. The chain employs TRBV12-5 and TRBJ2-1, with D perhaps TRBD2 (6 bases). This CDR3 spans 13 amino acids. The V end lost 1 base, the J end lost 9 bases, and 10 bases lay between the germline ends. The V gene's germline CDR1 is LGHNT and CDR2 FRNRAP. The CDR3 loop reads CASGLGGVGEQFF. The CDR3 DNA reads as TGTGCTAGTGGTTTGGGGGGGGTAGGTGAGCAGTTCTTC.

The chain links TRBV10-2 to TRBJ1-3, with D perhaps matching TRBD1 (5 bases). V lost 2 bases, J lost 4 bases, and 12 bases lay in between. This CDR3 has 15 residues. Per germline, CDR1 WSHSY and CDR2 SAAADI. Written as DNA, the CDR3 is TGCGCCAGCAGTGAGCGCCCAGGACAAGGAAACACCATATATTTT. Translating gives CASSERPGQGNTIYF.

The chain couples TRBV9 to TRBJ1-2; D call uncertain. CDR1 SGDLS and CDR2 YYNGEE come from the germline V gene. Trimming shortened V by 7 bases and J by 3 bases, and 7 bases separated the two germline ends. The CDR3 sequence is 11 residues long. The CDR3 DNA is TGTGCCAGCCAATCGGACTATGGCTACACCTTC. The encoded protein is CASQSDYGYTF.

V gene TRBV4-2 combines with J gene TRBJ1-2, with 7 bases fitting TRBD1. The V gene's germline CDR1 is LGHNA and CDR2 YNFKEQ. V dropped 5 bases and J dropped 3; count of bases not matched to a gene: 6. CDR3 length: 14 residues. In DNA form, the CDR3 reads TGTGCCAGCAGCAAGGGACAGAGTGACTATGGCTACACCTTC. Translated: CASSKGQSDYGYTF.

The chain joins TRBV6-5 to TRBJ1-1, with TRBD1 as a possible D gene (6 bases). V was shortened by 0 bases and J by 10 bases, with 9 bases between the two germline ends. This CDR3 contains 12 residues. Germline CDR1 reads MNHEY; CDR2 reads SVGAGI. The CDR3 here is CASSYSQGRAFF. The CDR3 DNA follows: TGTGCCAGCAGTTACTCCCAGGGGCGAGCTTTCTTT.

This clone was counted between two and nine times. V usage is TRBV5-6 and J usage is TRBJ2-3; D is undetermined. Germline CDR1 and CDR2: SGHDT and YYEEEE. CDR3 length: 12 residues. Trimming shortened V by 2 bases and J by 11 bases, and 12 bases separated the two germline ends. The CDR3 spells CASSLGGLRQYF. The CDR3, as DNA: TGTGCCAGCAGCTTAGGTGGGCTCCGGCAGTATTTT.

The CDR3 loop is CASSGLAGSRETQYF. The CDR3 nucleotides read TGTGCCAGCAGCGGACTAGCGGGGTCTCGCGAGACCCAGTACTTC. The chain combines TRBV2 with TRBJ2-5; 12 bases match TRBD2. Germline trimming cut 6 bases from V and 5 bases from J; bases unmatched to any gene: 7. Germline V gene lookup returns CDR1 SNHLY and CDR2 FYNNEI. The CDR3 loop spans 15 amino acids.

This chain uses TRBV5-1 with TRBJ1-3; D perhaps matches TRBD1 (6 bases). With 1 base removed from V and 0 bases from J, the gap between germline ends came to 8 bases. CDR1 is SGHRS, CDR2 YFSETQ, per germline. The CDR3 length is 15 residues. The CDR3 DNA sequence: TGCGCCAGCAGCTTGACGACAGGCTCTGGAAACACCATATATTTT. It yields the protein CASSLTTGSGNTIYF.

CDR3 nucleotide sequence: TGTGCCAGCAGCTCCTCCACCAGGGTTGCACGCAATGAGCAGTTCTTC. Translation gives CASSSSTRVARNEQFF. V gene TRBV5-4 combines with J gene TRBJ2-1; D is possibly TRBD1 (5 bases). CDR3 length equals 16 residues. The V and J ends lost 3 bases and 6 bases respectively, with 19 bases between them. The germline CDR1 and CDR2 sequences are SGHNT and YYREEE (reference sequence).

The chain joins TRBV6-5 to TRBJ1-6; D call uncertain. The CDR3 is 14 residues long. CDR1 is MNHEY, CDR2 SVGAGI, per germline. Deletions cut 2 bases from V and 6 bases from J, with 8 bases between. CDR3 sequence reads: CASSYGQLNSPLHF. CDR3 sequence (DNA): TGTGCCAGCAGTTACGGGCAGCTTAATTCACCCCTCCACTTT.

This clone was counted only a few times. This sequence joins TRBV7-2 and TRBJ2-1, with TRBD2 identical over 7 bases. Germline values: CDR1 SGHTA, CDR2 FQGNSA. Losses at the gene ends were 5 bases for V and 6 bases for J; bases not matched to a gene: 4. There are 13 residues in the CDR3. CDR3 in DNA: TGTGCCAGCAGCACCGGGACTACCAATGAGCAGTTCTTC. It specifies CASSTGTTNEQFF.

V is TRBV5-6 and J is TRBJ1-3; tentatively, D is TRBD1 (5 bases). CDR1 is SGHDT and CDR2 is YYEEEE in the germline V gene. V was clipped by 0 bases and J by 6 bases, with 13 bases between them. The CDR3 is 15 residues long. The chain's CDR3 is CASSLGGGGENTIYF. The CDR3 DNA sequence: TGTGCCAGCAGCTTGGGGGGGGGAGGCGAAAACACCATATATTTT. Full variable domain (rest looked up from reference TRBV5-6 and TRBJ1-3): DAGVTQSPTHLIKTRGQQVTLRCSPKSGHDTVSWYQQALGQGPQFIFQYYEEEERQRGNFPDRFSGHQFPNYSSELNVNALLLGDSALYLCASSLGGGGENTIYFGEGSWLTVV.

This clone was recorded once. V and J are TRBV6-1 and TRBJ2-7, with D unresolved. The V end lost 6 bases, the J end lost 0 bases, and 15 bases lay between the germline ends. The CDR3 has 15 residues. The germline V gene has CDR1 MNHNS and CDR2 SASEGT. CDR3 region: CASRTSDWSSYEQYF. The DNA of the CDR3 is TGTGCCAGCAGAACGAGCGACTGGAGCTCCTACGAGCAGTACTTC.

The genes are TRBV6-5 and TRBJ1-4, with D perhaps matching TRBD1 (5 bases). Germline CDR1 is MNHEY and CDR2 is SVGAGI. The CDR3 runs 15 residues. V lost 5 bases and J 2 bases, leaving 12 bases between the germline ends. This CDR3 reads CASSPGGGTNEKLFF. The DNA for the CDR3 is TGTGCCAGCAGTCCGGGGGGAGGCACTAATGAAAAACTGTTTTTT.

This clone appeared a single time. The CDR3 nucleotides read TGTGCCAGCCAGAAGCGGGAGGGCTACAATGAGCAGTTCTTC. Translated: CASQKREGYNEQFF. This rearrangement joins TRBV27 to TRBJ2-1, with 10 positions matching TRBD2. From germline, CDR1 is MNHEY and CDR2 SMNVEV (reference sequence). The junction had 4 bases not matched to a gene; V was cut back by 8 bases and J by 3 bases. The length of the CDR3 is 14 residues.

The V gene is TRBV10-2, the J gene TRBJ2-5; 7 nucleotides agree with TRBD1. J was trimmed by 4 bases and V by 6 bases; bases with no gene match: 8. This CDR3 has 14 residues. Germline V lookup: CDR1 WSHSY, CDR2 SAAADI. The CDR3 region is CASRATGLGETQYF. Here the CDR3 DNA reads TGCGCCAGCAGGGCGACAGGGTTGGGAGAGACCCAGTACTTC.